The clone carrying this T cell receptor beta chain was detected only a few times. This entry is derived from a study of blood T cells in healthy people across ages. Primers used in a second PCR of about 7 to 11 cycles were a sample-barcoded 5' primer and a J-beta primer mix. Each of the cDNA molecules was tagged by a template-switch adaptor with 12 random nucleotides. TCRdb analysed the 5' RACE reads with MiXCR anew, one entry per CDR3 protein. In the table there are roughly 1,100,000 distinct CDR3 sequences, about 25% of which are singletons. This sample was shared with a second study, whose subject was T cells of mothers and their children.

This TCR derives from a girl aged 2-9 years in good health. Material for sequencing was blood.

The CDR3 reads CASSLYSGSTSDGYTF. CDR3 in DNA: TGTGCCAGCAGTTTATATTCAGGGTCCACCTCAGATGGCTACACCTTC. V is TRBV12-3 or TRBV12-4 and J is TRBJ1-2, with D tentatively TRBD1 (5 bases). Trimming left V 2 bases short and J 6 bases short, with 19 bases between. This CDR3 region has 16 residues.